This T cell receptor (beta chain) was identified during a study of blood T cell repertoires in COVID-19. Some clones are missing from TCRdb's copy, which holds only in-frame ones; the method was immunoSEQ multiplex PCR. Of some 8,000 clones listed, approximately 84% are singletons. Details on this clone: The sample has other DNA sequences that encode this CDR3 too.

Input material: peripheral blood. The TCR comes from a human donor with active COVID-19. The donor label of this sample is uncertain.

This CDR3 is CASSDGQRSALHF. Here the CDR3 DNA reads TGCGCCAGCAGTGATGGACAGCGCAGTGCTCTCCACTTT. The chain has TRBV10-1 and TRBJ1-6; perhaps TRBD1 as D (6 bases). Trimming took 3 bases from V and 16 from J, leaving 16 bases between them. CDR1 and CDR2 from the germline V gene are WNHNN and SYGVQD (reference sequence). The CDR3 covers 13 residues.